A single sample gave rise to the 10 T cell receptor beta chains below, sequenced in a study of beta chain features in type 1 diabetes. Study-wide points: When Type 1 diabetes patients were examined, their TCRB CDR3s proved moderately but significantly shorter in all four CD4+ subsets.

No antigens are known for them. cDNA synthesis used the whole RNA isolate, giving expressed TCRB sequences. Produced via immunoSEQ multiplex PCR; TCRdb's table is partial and in-frame only. This sample carries fewer than 350,000 clones, 14% to 15% of them seen once, and the ten largest clones take around 0.015%. The source material was naive CD4+ T cells from blood. Receptor source: a man aged 18 to 29 with type 1 diabetes.

The J gene is TRBJ2-1, the V gene TRBV9, with D possibly TRBD2 on 6 matching bases. The V gene lost 2 bases and the J gene lost 9 bases, with 21 bases spanning the gap. The CDR3 spans 16 residues. Germline CDR1 SGDLS, CDR2 YYNGEE. CDR3 sequence: CASSVRGAPGGGEQFF. The CDR3 region has the DNA TGTGCCAGCAGCGTGAGAGGGGCTCCCGGGGGAGGTGAGCAGTTCTTC.

This chain connects TRBV5-1 to TRBJ2-7; 7 bases are a match to TRBD1. The CDR3 consists of 13 residues. Germline V gene sequence: CDR1 SGHRS, CDR2 YFSETQ. With V trimmed by 3 bases and J by 2 bases, 2 bases remained unmatched. CDR3 bases: TGCGCCAGCAGCTCTCAGGGGGCCTACGAGCAGTACTTC. Amino acid sequence: CASSSQGAYEQYF.

This clone has a handful of counts. The V gene is TRBV18, the J gene TRBJ2-5, with D possibly matching TRBD1 (6 bases). The CDR3 is made up of 12 amino acids. Germline values: CDR1 KGHSH, CDR2 LQKENI. V lost 6 bases and J 11 bases, leaving 16 bases between the germline ends. The CDR3 here is CASSLEGDEQYF. CDR3 in DNA: TGTGCCAGCTCCCTCGAGGGGGATGAGCAGTACTTC.

This clone showed up just a few times. This rearrangement joins TRBV6-5 to TRBJ2-7, with 9 bases identical to TRBD1. CDR1 is MNHEY, CDR2 SVGAGI, per germline. With V trimmed by 5 bases and J by 3 bases, 2 bases remained unmatched. The CDR3 loop spans 13 amino acids. CDR3 nucleotides: TGTGCCAGCAGTAGGACAGGGGTCTACGAGCAGTACTTC. Amino acids: CASSRTGVYEQYF.

This chain uses TRBV29-1 with TRBJ2-1; TRBD1 agrees at 11 bases. Germline V CDR1 and CDR2: SQVTM, ANQGSEA. With 7 bases clipped from V and 8 bases from J, the junction kept 10 bases outside the gene matches. CDR3 length: 14 residues. The CDR3 sequence: CSGLRDRGLDEQFF. For the CDR3, the DNA is TGCAGCGGCCTAAGGGACAGGGGGTTAGATGAGCAGTTCTTC.

The chain recombines TRBV2 with TRBJ2-1; D is ambiguous. The ends were cut back, 8 bases at V and 9 bases at J, with 11 bases in the middle. Germline CDR1 and CDR2: SNHLY and FYNNEI. The CDR3 covers 11 residues. CDR3 loop: CASSRITEQFF. CDR3 bases: TGTGCCAGCTCTAGGATCACTGAGCAGTTCTTC.

The chain carries TRBV27 and TRBJ1-6; no definite D call. V lost 0 bases and J 10 bases, leaving 13 bases between the germline ends. Germline-derived CDR1 and CDR2 are MNHEY and SMNVEV (reference sequence). The CDR3 runs to 15 residues. The CDR3 nucleotides read TGTGCCAGCAGTTTATCTCGGGGTCGTGCCTCACCCCTCCACTTT. Residues: CASSLSRGRASPLHF.

In its sample, this clone was seen a few times. The chain combines TRBV7-9 with TRBJ1-6; D remains ambiguous. The germline V and J ends were trimmed by 2 bases and 10 bases, with 15 bases remaining between them. This CDR3 spans 15 amino acids. The V gene's germline CDR1 is SEHNR and CDR2 FQNEAQ (reference sequence). CDR3 sequence: CASSLLLRDGSPLHF. CDR3 nucleotides: TGTGCCAGCAGCTTATTGTTGAGGGATGGCTCACCCCTCCACTTT. Combining the CDR3 with reference TRBV7-9 and TRBJ1-6 gives the whole variable domain DTGVSQNPRHKITKRGQNVTFRCDPISEHNRLYWYRQTLGQGPEFLTYFQNEAQLEKSRLLSDRFSAERPKGSFSTLEIQRTEQGDSAMYLCASSLLLRDGSPLHFGNGTRLTVT.

V and J are TRBV19 and TRBJ1-2; 8 bases match TRBD1. The junction had 2 bases not matched to a gene; V was cut back by 3 bases and J by 2 bases. Germline V lookup: CDR1 LNHDA, CDR2 SQIVND (reference sequence). This CDR3 is 14 amino acids long. The CDR3, as DNA: TGTGCCAGTAGTATGCAGGGGGCGAACTATGGCTACACCTTC. This codes for CASSMQGANYGYTF.

The table lists this clone with a few counts. The chain joins TRBV4-3 to TRBJ2-3; TRBD2 might be the D (7 bases). CDR3 size: 16 residues. Trimming shortened V by 0 bases and J by 6 bases, and 16 bases separated the two germline ends. Per germline, CDR1 LGHNA and CDR2 YSLEER. The CDR3 sequence is CASSQEGWGGDDTQYF. CDR3 DNA: TGCGCCAGCAGCCAAGAGGGCTGGGGGGGCGATGATACGCAGTATTTT.